These T cell receptor beta chains were read from a single sample in a study of control samples from healthy donors and cancer patients. Assay: immunoSEQ multiplex PCR; the TCRdb copy retains only in-frame clones and omits some. The sample comprises 190,000 or so clones, 85% to 95% of which are singletons, and roughly 1.5% rests with the top ten. Sequenced: blood. These receptors originate from a man aged 18 to 35 in good health. Each CDR3 is given with its conserved first and last residue. Fields, in order: V gene, D gene, clone size, J gene, CDR3 length, CDR3 protein, CDR3 DNA. D genes are given only for firm matches. Expanded clones are given a class, and other clones once, few, many or no size at all.

TRBV19,NA,few,TRBJ1-1,13,CASSIGLDTEAFF,TGTGCCAGTAGTATAGGACTTGACACTGAAGCTTTCTTT
TRBV5-1,NA,NA,TRBJ2-3,17,CASSPSSPRAGTDTQYF,TGCGCCAGCAGCCCCTCCTCCCCCCGGGCGGGCACAGATACGCAGTATTTT
TRBV6-9,NA,NA,TRBJ2-7,18,CASSFLPGAALSPYEQYF,TGTGCCAGCAGTTTTTTACCGGGAGCCGCTCTCTCCCCCTACGAGCAGTACTTC
TRBV4-2,TRBD1,NA,TRBJ1-1,16,CASSRDGTGANTEAFF,TGTGCCAGCAGCCGAGATGGGACAGGGGCAAACACTGAAGCTTTCTTT
TRBV18,NA,NA,TRBJ1-1,12,CASSRENTEAFF,TGTGCCAGCTCACGGGAGAACACTGAAGCTTTCTTT
TRBV30,NA,NA,TRBJ1-3,13,CAWSHNSGNTIYF,TGTGCCTGGAGCCACAACTCTGGAAACACCATATATTTT
TRBV5-1,TRBD1,NA,TRBJ1-2,16,CASSPLTGGAGNGYTF,TGCGCCAGCAGCCCTCTTACAGGGGGCGCGGGAAATGGCTACACCTTC
TRBV30,NA,once,TRBJ1-2,13,CAWTTGHPYGYTF,TGTGCCTGGACTACGGGACATCCGTATGGCTACACCTTC
TRBV6-1,NA,NA,TRBJ1-1,15,CASSEARGMNTEAFF,TGTGCCAGCAGTGAAGCAAGAGGTATGAACACTGAAGCTTTCTTT
TRBV5-5,TRBD1,NA,TRBJ1-4,16,CASSLGQGAQNEKLFF,TGTGCCAGCAGCCTTGGACAGGGGGCACAGAATGAAAAACTGTTTTTT
TRBV7-2,TRBD2,NA,TRBJ2-1,14,CASSPLAGHNEQFF,TGTGCCAGCAGCCCCCTAGCGGGGCACAATGAGCAGTTCTTC
TRBV12-3/TRBV12-4,NA,NA,TRBJ1-4,13,CASSTNRVEKLFF,TGTGCCAGCAGTACAAACAGGGTTGAAAAACTGTTTTTT
TRBV6-2/TRBV6-3,TRBD1,NA,TRBJ1-3,16,CASSYSRDSSGNTIYF,TGTGCCAGCAGTTACTCAAGGGACAGCTCTGGAAACACCATATATTTT
TRBV2,TRBD1,NA,TRBJ1-1,13,CASSITRDSEAFF,TGTGCCAGCAGCATAACACGGGACAGTGAAGCTTTCTTT
TRBV5-4,NA,NA,TRBJ2-7,16,CASSLGGRINSYEQYF,TGTGCCAGCAGCTTGGGTGGGCGGATAAACTCCTACGAGCAGTACTTC
TRBV12-3/TRBV12-4,NA,few,TRBJ1-2,12,CASSLQLDGYTF,TGTGCCAGCAGTTTACAGCTTGATGGCTACACCTTC
TRBV19,NA,NA,TRBJ2-7,14,CASSIRYLRDEQYF,TGTGCCAGTAGTATCCGGTACCTGAGGGACGAGCAGTACTTC
TRBV27,NA,NA,TRBJ1-6,13,CASSLGGGSPLHF,TGTGCCAGCAGTTTGGGGGGTGGGTCACCCCTCCACTTT
TRBV25-1,TRBD2,NA,TRBJ2-5,15,CASRGTSGGAETQYF,TGTGCCAGCAGGGGGACTAGCGGGGGGGCGGAGACCCAGTACTTC
TRBV5-4,NA,NA,TRBJ1-1,14,CASSLVSANTEAFF,TGTGCCAGCAGCTTGGTTTCGGCGAACACTGAAGCTTTCTTT
TRBV4-2,NA,NA,TRBJ1-2,13,CASSQDGGLGYTF,TGTGCCAGCAGCCAAGACGGGGGACTCGGTTACACCTTC
TRBV7-9,NA,NA,TRBJ1-2,14,CASSLWDGLSDYTF,TGTGCCAGCAGCTTATGGGACGGACTGAGTGATTACACCTTC
TRBV5-6,NA,NA,TRBJ2-1,15,CASSLGAGTYNEQFF,TGTGCCAGCAGCTTGGGTGCAGGGACCTACAATGAGCAGTTCTTC
TRBV3-1/TRBV3-2,TRBD1,NA,TRBJ2-7,15,CASSPFPQGDYEQYF,TGTGCCAGCAGCCCCTTCCCGCAGGGGGACTACGAGCAGTACTTC
TRBV7-9,NA,NA,TRBJ2-7,16,CASSTMTGRSSYEQYF,TGTGCCAGCAGCACCATGACAGGACGAAGCTCCTACGAGCAGTACTTC
TRBV30,NA,NA,TRBJ2-2,12,CAWRRVVGELFF,TGTGCCTGGAGGAGGGTGGTCGGGGAGCTGTTTTTT
TRBV30,NA,NA,TRBJ1-4,13,CAWSRQVYEKLFF,TGTGCCTGGAGTCGACAGGTTTATGAAAAACTGTTTTTT
TRBV18,NA,NA,TRBJ1-1,14,CASSPYRENTEAFF,TGTGCCAGCTCACCGTACAGGGAGAACACTGAAGCTTTCTTT
TRBV5-1,NA,NA,TRBJ1-1,14,CASTNREGDTEAFF,TGCGCCAGCACCAACCGGGAGGGTGACACTGAAGCTTTCTTT
TRBV11-3,TRBD1,NA,TRBJ1-2,15,CASSLLDREYYGYTF,TGTGCCAGCAGCTTACTGGACAGGGAGTACTATGGCTACACCTTC
TRBV10-3,NA,NA,TRBJ2-1,13,CAISESIRDEQFF,TGTGCCATCAGTGAGTCGATTCGAGATGAGCAGTTCTTC
TRBV6-5,NA,NA,TRBJ2-1,15,CASSGTRRSYNEQFF,TGTGCCAGCAGCGGGACAAGACGCTCCTACAATGAGCAGTTCTTC
TRBV2,NA,NA,TRBJ1-1,14,CASSITGLNTEAFF,TGTGCCAGCAGTATAACAGGGTTGAACACTGAAGCTTTCTTT
TRBV6-2/TRBV6-3,NA,NA,TRBJ1-3,14,CASSYSSARNTIYF,TGTGCCAGCAGTTACTCGAGTGCTCGGAACACCATATATTTT
TRBV3-1/TRBV3-2,TRBD1,NA,TRBJ1-4,15,CASSQRTGFNEKLFF,TGTGCCAGCAGCCAACGGACAGGATTTAATGAAAAACTGTTTTTT
TRBV5-4,NA,few,TRBJ2-7,14,CASSSTGQPYEQYF,TGTGCCAGCAGCTCGACCGGACAGCCCTACGAGCAGTACTTC